Detailed here is one T cell receptor (beta chain). Its antigen is not known. Only in-frame clones appear in the TCRdb table, and some are missing; sequencing was by immunoSEQ multiplex PCR. The profile covers roughly 2.2 million clones, with 80% to 95% appearing a single time and about 0.37% taken by the ten largest. The V and J ends lost 0 bases and 6 bases respectively, with 6 bases between them. Germline CDR1 reads SGHTA; CDR2 reads FQGTGA. There are 12 residues in the CDR3. This sample is drawn from a study of shared clonotypes between healthy human individuals. Study-wide background: A couple of female and a few male donors aged 18 to 49 were enrolled.

Study-level results: Incomplete sequencing of sorted subsets was indicated by rarefaction despite large depth.

This receptor was identified in a young man in good health. Some clones in this sample may be carry-over from other donors' samples. The chain couples TRBV7-3 to TRBJ2-7; unclear D gene. The sequencing input was naive CD4+ T cells from PBMCs. As to subset: CD45RA+ positively selected. The CDR3 is CASSLTKVEQYF. The CDR3 nucleotides read TGTGCCAGCAGCTTAACGAAGGTCGAGCAGTACTTC.